Listed below are T cell receptor beta chains from one sample, sequenced in a study of T cells in narcolepsy. Generated by immunoSEQ multiplex PCR, the TCRdb table keeps only in-frame clones and is missing some. The table lists 25,000 to 35,000 clones, 83% of them singletons. Sequenced sample: memory (CD45RA-) CD4+ T cells from blood. The source is a human donor in good health. The CDR3 runs from the conserved cysteine through the conserved F or W. Fields, in order: clone size, J gene, V gene, D gene, CDR3 DNA, CDR3 protein. The D gene is left open where the match is weak. The size of a clone is reported for some rows only, either as once, few or many, or as a class for expanded clones.

abundance: few; j_gene: TRBJ2-3; v_gene: TRBV5-1; d_gene: TRBD2; CDR3nt: TGCGCCAGCAGCTTGGGTAGCGGGGTGGCAGATACGCAGTATTTT; CDR3aa: CASSLGSGVADTQYF
abundance: .; j_gene: TRBJ2-3; v_gene: TRBV1; d_gene: .; CDR3nt: TGCACCAGCAGCCAAGATATTGGCCATGGCACAGATACGCAGTATTTT; CDR3aa: CTSSQDIGHGTDTQYF
abundance: .; j_gene: TRBJ2-7; v_gene: TRBV19; d_gene: TRBD1; CDR3nt: TGTGCCAGTAGTTCGAAGCCGGGACAGGTCTACGAGCAGTACTTC; CDR3aa: CASSSKPGQVYEQYF
abundance: .; j_gene: TRBJ2-3; v_gene: TRBV7-9; d_gene: .; CDR3nt: TGTGCCAGCAGCTTAGGAGGGCAGACACGCACAGATACGCAGTATTTT; CDR3aa: CASSLGGQTRTDTQYF
abundance: .; j_gene: TRBJ1-2; v_gene: TRBV7-9; d_gene: .; CDR3nt: TGTGCCAGCACCCTGGGGGGGACTAACTATGGCTACACCTTC; CDR3aa: CASTLGGTNYGYTF
abundance: .; j_gene: TRBJ1-1; v_gene: TRBV5-5; d_gene: .; CDR3nt: TGTGCCAGCAGCTTGGCGCACCTCCGGCTGGCCACTGAAGCTTTCTTT; CDR3aa: CASSLAHLRLATEAFF
abundance: .; j_gene: TRBJ1-1; v_gene: TRBV29-1; d_gene: TRBD1; CDR3nt: TGCAGCGCTGACAGGGCCACTGAAGCTTTCTTT; CDR3aa: CSADRATEAFF
abundance: .; j_gene: TRBJ1-1; v_gene: TRBV5-5; d_gene: .; CDR3nt: TGTGCCAGCAGCCGCATGAACACTGAAGCTTTCTTT; CDR3aa: CASSRMNTEAFF
abundance: few; j_gene: TRBJ2-1; v_gene: TRBV19; d_gene: .; CDR3nt: TGTGCCAGTAGCCAACTAGCTTACAATGAGCAGTTCTTC; CDR3aa: CASSQLAYNEQFF
abundance: .; j_gene: TRBJ2-2; v_gene: TRBV5-4; d_gene: .; CDR3nt: TGTGCCAGCGGCTTGGTAGCCACCGACACCGGGGAGCTGTTTTTT; CDR3aa: CASGLVATDTGELFF
abundance: .; j_gene: TRBJ1-1; v_gene: TRBV6-1; d_gene: .; CDR3nt: TGTGCCAGCAATCGAAAAGGGGGGACTGAAGCTTTCTTT; CDR3aa: CASNRKGGTEAFF
abundance: .; j_gene: TRBJ1-6; v_gene: TRBV9; d_gene: TRBD1; CDR3nt: TGTGCCAGCAGCGTAGCGGGACAGGGAAATTCACCCCTCCACTTT; CDR3aa: CASSVAGQGNSPLHF
abundance: .; j_gene: TRBJ2-2; v_gene: TRBV4-3; d_gene: .; CDR3nt: TGCGCCAGCAGCCAAAGCCGGGTAGGGGAGCTGTTTTTT; CDR3aa: CASSQSRVGELFF
abundance: once; j_gene: TRBJ2-6; v_gene: TRBV15; d_gene: TRBD1; CDR3nt: TGTGCCACGGCGGCCCAGAGGCAGGGGGTCACCAGCTCTGGGGCCAACGTCCTGACTTTC; CDR3aa: CATAAQRQGVTSSGANVLTF
abundance: few; j_gene: TRBJ1-1; v_gene: TRBV19; d_gene: .; CDR3nt: TGTGCCAGTAGCCCAAGGGAGGGGATTTCGGAAGCTTTCTTT; CDR3aa: CASSPREGISEAFF
abundance: .; j_gene: TRBJ1-2; v_gene: TRBV4-1; d_gene: .; CDR3nt: TGCGCCAGCAGCCAAGAAGTCGTAGTAGGAAACTATGGCTACACCTTC; CDR3aa: CASSQEVVVGNYGYTF
abundance: .; j_gene: TRBJ1-2; v_gene: TRBV5-8; d_gene: .; CDR3nt: TGTGCCAGCAGCTTGATGGGGGTCATCTATGGCTACACCTTC; CDR3aa: CASSLMGVIYGYTF
abundance: .; j_gene: TRBJ1-1; v_gene: TRBV6-4; d_gene: .; CDR3nt: TGTGCCAGCCGACAGGACCAGAACACTGAAGCTTTCTTT; CDR3aa: CASRQDQNTEAFF
abundance: .; j_gene: TRBJ1-6; v_gene: TRBV25-1; d_gene: .; CDR3nt: TGTGCCAGCAGTGAAGGCGGTTCTAATTCACCCCTCCACTTT; CDR3aa: CASSEGGSNSPLHF
abundance: .; j_gene: TRBJ2-1; v_gene: TRBV11-2; d_gene: TRBD2; CDR3nt: TGTGCCAGCAGCTTAGGCGGGGGGCTCAATGAGCAGTTCTTC; CDR3aa: CASSLGGGLNEQFF
abundance: .; j_gene: TRBJ1-2; v_gene: TRBV6-5; d_gene: .; CDR3nt: TGTGCCAGCAGTTACCTTGGGCCCGCGGGATATGGCTACACCTTC; CDR3aa: CASSYLGPAGYGYTF
abundance: .; j_gene: TRBJ1-2; v_gene: TRBV7-9; d_gene: TRBD1; CDR3nt: TGTGCCAGCAGCTTGTACAGGGGAGCTAACTATGGCTACACCTTC; CDR3aa: CASSLYRGANYGYTF
abundance: .; j_gene: TRBJ1-2; v_gene: TRBV29-1; d_gene: .; CDR3nt: TGCAGCGTTGAGAGGGGACAACTTGGCTACACCTTC; CDR3aa: CSVERGQLGYTF
abundance: .; j_gene: TRBJ1-2; v_gene: TRBV2; d_gene: TRBD1; CDR3nt: TGTGCCAGCAGTGTTGGGACAGGGGTCTATGGCTACACCTTC; CDR3aa: CASSVGTGVYGYTF
abundance: .; j_gene: TRBJ2-1; v_gene: TRBV2; d_gene: TRBD1; CDR3nt: TGTGCCAGCGGAAGGGACAGGTCATACAATGAGCAGTTCTTC; CDR3aa: CASGRDRSYNEQFF
abundance: .; j_gene: TRBJ1-1; v_gene: TRBV19; d_gene: TRBD1; CDR3nt: TGTGCCAGTAGTAGGACAGGGGTGAACACTGAAGCTTTCTTT; CDR3aa: CASSRTGVNTEAFF
abundance: .; j_gene: TRBJ2-1; v_gene: TRBV6-6; d_gene: .; CDR3nt: TGTGCCAGCAGAAAGTGGGGAGAACGGGTAAACAATGAGCAGTTCTTC; CDR3aa: CASRKWGERVNNEQFF
abundance: .; j_gene: TRBJ2-3; v_gene: TRBV6-1; d_gene: TRBD1; CDR3nt: TGTGCCAGCACGGACAGGCCGATTTACACAGATACGCAGTATTTT; CDR3aa: CASTDRPIYTDTQYF
abundance: few; j_gene: TRBJ1-3; v_gene: TRBV2; d_gene: TRBD1; CDR3nt: TGTGCCAGCAAAGGGACAGGGGTCGGAAACACCATATATTTT; CDR3aa: CASKGTGVGNTIYF
abundance: .; j_gene: TRBJ2-3; v_gene: TRBV18; d_gene: TRBD2; CDR3nt: TGTGCCAGCTCATTACTTAGCGGGGGATCTAGCACAGATACGCAGTATTTT; CDR3aa: CASSLLSGGSSTDTQYF